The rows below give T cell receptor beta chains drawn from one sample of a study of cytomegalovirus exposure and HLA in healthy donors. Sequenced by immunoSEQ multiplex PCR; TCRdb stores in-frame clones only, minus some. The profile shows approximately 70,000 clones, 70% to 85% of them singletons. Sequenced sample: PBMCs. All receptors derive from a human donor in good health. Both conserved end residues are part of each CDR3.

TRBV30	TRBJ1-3	CALQASTGNTIYF
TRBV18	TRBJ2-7	CASSQSLAGAYEQYF
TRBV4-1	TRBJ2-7	CASRGTASYEQYF
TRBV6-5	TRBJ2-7	CASAPTGDYEQYF
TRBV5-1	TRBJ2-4	CASSLGTRTKNIQYF
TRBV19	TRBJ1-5	CASSPGQYNQPQHF
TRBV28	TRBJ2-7	CASSLPSDGTGMYEQYF
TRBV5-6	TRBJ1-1	CASSASLYTEAFF
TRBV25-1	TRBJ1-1	CASSAAGGATEAFF
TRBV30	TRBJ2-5	CAWSVGGYGETQYF
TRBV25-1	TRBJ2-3	CASGLAGVYTQYF
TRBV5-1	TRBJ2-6	CASSPRQGSGANVLTF
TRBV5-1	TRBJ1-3	CASSFGGASSGNTIYF
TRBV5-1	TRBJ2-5	CASSLAGGETQYF
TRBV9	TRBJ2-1	CASSPPDSEQFF
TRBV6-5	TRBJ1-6	CASSYSTQGGSPLHF
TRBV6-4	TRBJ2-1	CASSEGAGVNNEQFF
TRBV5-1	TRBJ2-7	CASSPVAGGGEQYF
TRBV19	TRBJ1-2	CASSFRTDRGHIYGYTF
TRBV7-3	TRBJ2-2	CASSLRTEGAGELFF
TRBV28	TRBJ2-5	CASSFGLAGVQTQYF
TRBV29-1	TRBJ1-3	CSVGQGDGNTIYF
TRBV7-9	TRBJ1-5	CASSAREGRENQPQHF
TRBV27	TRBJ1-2	CASREMARSNYGYTF
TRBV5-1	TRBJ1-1	CASSSGAGLNTEAFF
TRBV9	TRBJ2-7	CASSVADAATYEQYF
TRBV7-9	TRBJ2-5	CASSYDREETQYF
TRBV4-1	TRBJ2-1	CASSQLQGNEQFF
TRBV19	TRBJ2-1	CASSRTPGTTAYNEQFF
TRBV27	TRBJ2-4	CASSLTRENIQYF
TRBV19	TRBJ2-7	CASTPSGSYYEQYF